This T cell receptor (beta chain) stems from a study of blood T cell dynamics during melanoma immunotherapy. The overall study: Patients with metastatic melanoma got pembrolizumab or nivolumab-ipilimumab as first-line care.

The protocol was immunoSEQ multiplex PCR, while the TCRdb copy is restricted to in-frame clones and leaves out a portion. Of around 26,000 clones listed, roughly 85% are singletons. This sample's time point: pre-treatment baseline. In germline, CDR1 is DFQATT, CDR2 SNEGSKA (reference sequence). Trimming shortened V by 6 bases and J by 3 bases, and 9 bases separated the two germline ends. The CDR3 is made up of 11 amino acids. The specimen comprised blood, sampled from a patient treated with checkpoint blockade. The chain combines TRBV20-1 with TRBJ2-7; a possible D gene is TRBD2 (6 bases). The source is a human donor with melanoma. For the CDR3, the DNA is TGCAGTGCGAGGCGGGACTACGAGCAGTACTTC. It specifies CSARRDYEQYF.